The 22 T cell receptor beta chains below all came from one sample that was sequenced in a study of beta chain features in type 1 diabetes. Overall study findings and caveats: The study found moderately but significantly shorter TCRB CDR3s in all four CD4+ subsets of Type 1 diabetes patients.

TCRB transcripts that were expressed got sequenced, as all of the isolated RNA had been reverse transcribed. Data came from immunoSEQ multiplex PCR; TCRdb stores just in-frame clones and leaves some out. The sample holds over 600,000 clones, around 12% seen once. Their antigens remain unidentified. The sample comprised naive CD4+ T cells from blood. The source of these receptors is a man aged 30-40 years with type 1 diabetes.

This clone was seen a handful of times. This chain uses TRBV7-9 with TRBJ2-3; the match to TRBD1 covers 9 bases. Per the germline V gene, CDR1 is SEHNR and CDR2 is FQNEAQ (reference sequence). V was clipped by 2 bases and J by 5 bases; unmatched bases: 8. CDR3 length: 16 residues. The CDR3 DNA reads as TGTGCCAGCAGCTTACACACAGGGGGCGCAGGAGATACGCAGTATTTT. It codes for CASSLHTGGAGDTQYF.

The chain joins TRBV7-8 to TRBJ1-1; D remains unclear. Germline V gene lookup returns CDR1 SGHVS and CDR2 FQNEAQ. With 3 bases removed from V and 2 bases from J, the gap between germline ends came to 7 bases. The CDR3 is made up of 13 amino acids. Here the CDR3 reads CASSLLVNTEAFF. As DNA, the CDR3 is TGTGCCAGCAGCTTGCTGGTAAACACTGAAGCTTTCTTT.

The rearrangement links TRBV14 to TRBJ1-4, with D possibly TRBD1 on 6 matching bases. V was trimmed by 1 base and J by 5 bases, leaving 17 bases between them. The length of the CDR3 is 17 residues. CDR1 is SGHDN, CDR2 FVKESK, per germline. The CDR3 protein is CASSQVSGADINEKLFF. The CDR3 nucleotides are TGTGCCAGCAGCCAAGTTTCGGGGGCAGACATCAATGAAAAACTGTTTTTT.

The genes are TRBV6-6 and TRBJ1-5; D gene ambiguous. This CDR3 has 13 residues. CDR1 and CDR2 from the germline V gene are MNHNY and SVGAGI (reference sequence). With 6 bases removed from V and 5 bases from J, the gap between germline ends came to 11 bases. This CDR3 reads CASSLSGDQPQHF. In nucleotides, the CDR3 is TGTGCCAGCAGCCTAAGTGGGGATCAGCCCCAGCATTTT.

This clone was counted only a few times. The gene calls are TRBV19 and TRBJ1-2, with 8 positions matching TRBD1. This CDR3 is 15 amino acids long. Per germline, CDR1 LNHDA and CDR2 SQIVND (reference sequence). V was pared by 2 bases and J by 7 bases, with 9 bases of the junction left unmatched. The CDR3 here is CASSIFPGQGVGYTF. The CDR3 nucleotides read TGTGCCAGTAGTATATTCCCTGGACAGGGCGTTGGCTACACCTTC.

The chain recombines TRBV4-3 with TRBJ1-4, with 11 bases that match TRBD1. The CDR3 consists of 16 residues. Germline V gives CDR1 LGHNA, CDR2 YSLEER. The V segment lost 2 bases and the J segment 7 bases; nucleotides outside the gene matches: 6. The CDR3 DNA sequence: TGCGCCAGCAGCCAATTCGCCGGGACAGGGGGTGAAAAACTGTTTTTT. This codes for CASSQFAGTGGEKLFF.

This clone has only a few counts. This same CDR3 is encoded by further DNA sequences in the sample. The rearrangement links TRBV28 to TRBJ2-5; the D is unclear. This CDR3 has 14 amino acids. CDR1 and CDR2 from the germline V gene are MDHEN and SYDVKM. The V end was cut by 3 bases, the J end by 2 bases, with 10 bases between. CDR3 sequence reads: CASSLGRTQETQYF. CDR3 DNA sequence: TGTGCCAGCAGTTTGGGCAGAACTCAAGAGACCCAGTACTTC.

This clone was picked up a small number of times. The chain couples TRBV19 to TRBJ1-2; the D is unclear. The V gene's germline CDR1 is LNHDA and CDR2 SQIVND (reference sequence). V gave up 3 bases and J gave up 6 bases, with 8 bases separating them. The CDR3 consists of 12 residues. The CDR3 region has the DNA TGTGCCAGTAGTATGCAGAGTAATGGCTACACCTTC. Translation gives CASSMQSNGYTF. The whole variable domain, remainder taken from reference TRBV19 and TRBJ1-2, is DGGITQSPKYLFRKEGQNVTLSCEQNLNHDAMYWYRQDPGQGLRLIYYSQIVNDFQKGDIAEGYSVSREKKESFPLTVTSAQKNPTAFYLCASSMQSNGYTFGSGTRLTVV.

This clone was seen a few times. The gene calls are TRBV30 and TRBJ1-2; the D gene is possibly TRBD1 (5 bases). The V end lost 3 bases, the J end lost 1 base, and 9 bases lay between the germline ends. Germline V gene sequence: CDR1 GTSNPN, CDR2 SVGIG (reference sequence). This CDR3 has 13 amino acids. This CDR3 reads CAWRIQVNYGYTF. CDR3 in DNA: TGTGCCTGGAGAATACAGGTTAACTATGGCTACACCTTC.

The V and J genes are TRBV28 and TRBJ1-3; no clear D gene. This CDR3 comprises 14 residues. The germline CDR1 and CDR2 sequences are MDHEN and SYDVKM. V was shortened by 3 bases and J by 2 bases, with 8 bases between the two germline ends. CDR3 bases: TGTGCCAGCAGTTTGGAAATCCCTGGAAACACCATATATTTT. This translates into CASSLEIPGNTIYF.

The table lists this clone with a few counts. The chain is built from TRBV27 and TRBJ2-5; 7 nucleotides match TRBD1. V shed 5 bases, J shed 5 bases, and the junction held 8 bases outside the gene matches. This CDR3 has 14 residues. Per germline, CDR1 MNHEY and CDR2 SMNVEV (reference sequence). CDR3 in DNA: TGTGCCAGCAGTGCAAGGACAGGAGGCGAGACCCAGTACTTC. This encodes CASSARTGGETQYF.

In DNA, the CDR3 is TGTGCCAGCAGCTTAGCGACGGACCCTCGGTCCCAGTACTTC. Its protein product is CASSLATDPRSQYF. The rearrangement links TRBV7-2 to TRBJ2-5; D remains ambiguous. Per germline, CDR1 SGHTA and CDR2 FQGNSA. CDR3 size: 14 residues. Trimming shortened V by 0 bases and J by 9 bases, and 14 bases separated the two germline ends. The full variable domain, its missing parts supplied by reference TRBV7-2 and TRBJ2-5, is GAGVSQSPSNKVTEKGKDVELRCDPISGHTALYWYRQSLGQGLEFLIYFQGNSAPDKSGLPSDRFSAERTGGSVSTLTIQRTQQEDSAVYLCASSLATDPRSQYFGPGTRLLVL.

As DNA, the CDR3 is TGTGCCAGCAGCCCAACCTCCTCACCCCTCCACTTT. Translating gives CASSPTSSPLHF. The rearrangement joins TRBV7-2 to TRBJ1-6; the D is unclear. CDR1 and CDR2 from the germline V gene are SGHTA and FQGNSA. The CDR3 runs 12 residues. Trimming took 5 bases from V and 10 from J, leaving 9 bases between them.

This clone was recorded a few times. The rearrangement uses TRBV6-5 and TRBJ2-5; D is perhaps TRBD2 (6 bases). Germline V gene sequence: CDR1 MNHEY, CDR2 SVGAGI. The CDR3 length is 14 residues. V was shortened by 7 bases and J by 4 bases, with 16 bases between the two germline ends. The CDR3 reads CASTSGGGRETQYF. The CDR3 DNA follows: TGTGCCAGCACCTCGGGCGGAGGGCGAGAGACCCAGTACTTC.

The chain joins TRBV7-9 to TRBJ2-1, with no clear D. The CDR3 has 12 residues. Germline values: CDR1 SEHNR, CDR2 FQNEAQ (reference sequence). V gave up 4 bases and J gave up 10 bases, with 11 bases separating them. The CDR3 DNA reads TGTGCCAGCAGCTCCACCCGGGCCGAGCAGTTCTTC. Translating it yields CASSSTRAEQFF.

This clone was seen only a few times. This chain connects TRBV9 to TRBJ2-5; D might be TRBD2 (7 bases). From germline, CDR1 is SGDLS and CDR2 YYNGEE. The CDR3 has 15 amino acids. V gave up 4 bases and J gave up 5 bases, with 18 bases separating them. The CDR3 sequence is CASSPSGGAGETQYF. The CDR3 DNA follows: TGTGCCAGCAGCCCCAGTGGGGGGGCCGGGGAGACCCAGTACTTC.

This clone was detected only a few times. V usage is TRBV25-1 and J usage is TRBJ1-2; D remains ambiguous. Germline-derived CDR1 and CDR2 are MGHDK and SYGVNS. The CDR3 is made up of 12 amino acids. The ends were cut back, 5 bases at V and 2 bases at J, with 6 bases in the middle. CDR3 DNA sequence: TGTGCCAGCAGTTGGACGAACTATGGCTACACCTTC. Translated: CASSWTNYGYTF.

The chain links TRBV7-2 to TRBJ2-7, with D possibly matching TRBD1 (6 bases). The germline V gene encodes CDR1 SGHTA and CDR2 FQGNSA. The CDR3 length is 14 residues. V gave up 6 bases and J gave up 3 bases, with 15 bases separating them. CDR3 DNA: TGTGCCAGCAGTCAAGGACAGTCACTCTACGAGCAGTACTTC. The encoded protein is CASSQGQSLYEQYF.

The table lists this clone with a few counts. This chain connects TRBV9 to TRBJ1-6; a weak D match, TRBD1 (6 bases). The CDR3 has 13 residues. V was cut by 3 bases and J by 8 bases, with 9 bases left in between. Germline V gives CDR1 SGDLS, CDR2 YYNGEE. The CDR3 bases are TGTGCCAGCAGCGGGACAGCTCATTCACCCCTCCACTTT. It encodes CASSGTAHSPLHF.

This clone has more than one count but fewer than ten. This chain joins TRBV4-1 and TRBJ2-5; D possibly corresponds to TRBD2 (5 bases). CDR1 is MGHRA, CDR2 YSYEKL, per germline. V was trimmed by 0 bases and J by 5 bases, leaving 16 bases between them. The length of the CDR3 is 16 residues. DNA for the CDR3: TGCGCCAGCAGCCAAGATGAGGACCAGCCGGGGGAGACCCAGTACTTC. As protein: CASSQDEDQPGETQYF.

This clone has only a few counts. J is TRBJ2-3 and V is TRBV5-6; 7 nucleotides match TRBD1. From germline, CDR1 is SGHDT and CDR2 YYEEEE. This CDR3 spans 14 amino acids. J lost 2 bases, V lost 5 bases, and 5 bases had no gene match. The CDR3 spells CASSRQGPTDTQYF. CDR3 bases: TGTGCCAGCAGTCGACAGGGTCCCACAGATACGCAGTATTTT.

This clone was found a few times. The chain recombines TRBV9 with TRBJ1-6, with a weak D call TRBD1 (6 bases). V was trimmed by 0 bases and J by 7 bases, leaving 14 bases between them. Germline V gene data show CDR1 as SGDLS and CDR2 as YYNGEE. The CDR3 sequence is 16 residues long. CDR3: CASSVAGAPTNSPLHF. In nucleotides, the CDR3 is TGTGCCAGCAGCGTAGCGGGGGCGCCGACCAATTCACCCCTCCACTTT.